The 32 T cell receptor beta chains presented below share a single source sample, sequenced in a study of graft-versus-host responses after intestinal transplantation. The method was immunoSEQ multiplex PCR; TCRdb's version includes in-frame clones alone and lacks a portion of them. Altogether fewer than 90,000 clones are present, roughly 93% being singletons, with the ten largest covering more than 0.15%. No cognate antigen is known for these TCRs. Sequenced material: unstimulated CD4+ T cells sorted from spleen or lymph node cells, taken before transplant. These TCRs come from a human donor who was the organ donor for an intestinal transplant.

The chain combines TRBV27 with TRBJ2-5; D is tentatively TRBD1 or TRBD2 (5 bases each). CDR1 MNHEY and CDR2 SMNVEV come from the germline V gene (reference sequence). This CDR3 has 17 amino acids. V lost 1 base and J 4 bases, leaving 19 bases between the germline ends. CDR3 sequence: CASSLWPQGERGETQYF. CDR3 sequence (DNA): TGTGCCAGCAGTTTATGGCCGCAAGGGGAGAGAGGAGAGACCCAGTACTTC.

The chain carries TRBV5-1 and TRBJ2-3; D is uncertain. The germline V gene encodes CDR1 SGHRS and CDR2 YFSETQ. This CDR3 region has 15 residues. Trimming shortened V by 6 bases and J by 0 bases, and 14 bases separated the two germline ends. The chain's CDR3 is CASNGGNPSTDTQYF. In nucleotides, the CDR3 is TGCGCCAGCAATGGCGGTAACCCTAGCACAGATACGCAGTATTTT.

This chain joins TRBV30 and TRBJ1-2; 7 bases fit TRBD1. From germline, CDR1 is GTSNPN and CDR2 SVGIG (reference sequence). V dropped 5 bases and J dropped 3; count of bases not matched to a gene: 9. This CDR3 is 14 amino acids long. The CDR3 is CAWDDRVMDYGYTF. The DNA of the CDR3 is TGTGCCTGGGACGACAGGGTCATGGACTATGGCTACACCTTC.

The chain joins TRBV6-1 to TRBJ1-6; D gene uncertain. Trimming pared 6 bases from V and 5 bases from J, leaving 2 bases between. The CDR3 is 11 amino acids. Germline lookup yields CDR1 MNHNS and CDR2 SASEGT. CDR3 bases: TGTGCCAGCAGCGATAATTCACCCCTCCACTTT. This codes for CASSDNSPLHF.

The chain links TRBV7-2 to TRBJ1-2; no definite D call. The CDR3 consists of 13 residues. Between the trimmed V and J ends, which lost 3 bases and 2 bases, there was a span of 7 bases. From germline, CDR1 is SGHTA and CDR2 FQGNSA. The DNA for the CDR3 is TGTGCCAGCAGCTTTGGAAGGAACTATGGCTACACCTTC. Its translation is CASSFGRNYGYTF.

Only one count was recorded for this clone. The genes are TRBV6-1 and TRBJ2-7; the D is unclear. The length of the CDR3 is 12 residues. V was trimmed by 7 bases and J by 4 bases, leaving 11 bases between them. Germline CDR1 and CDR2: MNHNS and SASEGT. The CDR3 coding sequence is TGTGCCAGCAAATTGACACGATACGAGCAGTACTTC. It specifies CASKLTRYEQYF.

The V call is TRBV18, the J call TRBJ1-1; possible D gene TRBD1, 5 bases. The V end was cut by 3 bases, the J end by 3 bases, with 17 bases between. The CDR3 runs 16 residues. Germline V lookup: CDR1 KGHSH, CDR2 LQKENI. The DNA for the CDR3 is TGTGCCAGCTCACCCATACAGGTCGTTGGGGACACTGAAGCTTTCTTT. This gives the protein CASSPIQVVGDTEAFF.

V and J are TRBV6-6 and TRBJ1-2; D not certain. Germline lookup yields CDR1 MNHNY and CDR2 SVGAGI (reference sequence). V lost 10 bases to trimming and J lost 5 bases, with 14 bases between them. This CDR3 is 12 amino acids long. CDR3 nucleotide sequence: TGTGCCACCGGGTCGGCGGGATATGGCTACACCTTC. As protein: CATGSAGYGYTF.

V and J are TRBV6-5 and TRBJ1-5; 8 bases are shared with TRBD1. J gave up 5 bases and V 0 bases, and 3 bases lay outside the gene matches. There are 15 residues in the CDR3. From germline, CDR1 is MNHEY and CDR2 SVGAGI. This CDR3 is CASSYSRTGHQPQHF. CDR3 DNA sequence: TGTGCCAGCAGTTACTCGAGGACAGGGCATCAGCCCCAGCATTTT.

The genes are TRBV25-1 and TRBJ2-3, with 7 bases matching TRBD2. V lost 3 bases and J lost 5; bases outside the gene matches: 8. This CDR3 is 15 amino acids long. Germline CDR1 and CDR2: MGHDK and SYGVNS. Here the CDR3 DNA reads TGTGCCAGCAGTGACCTCAGCGGGGTTGGAGATACGCAGTATTTT. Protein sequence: CASSDLSGVGDTQYF. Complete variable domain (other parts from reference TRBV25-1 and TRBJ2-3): EADIYQTPRYLVIGTGKKITLECSQTMGHDKMYWYQQDPGMELHLIHYSYGVNSTEKGDLSSESTVSRIRTEHFPLTLESARPSHTSQYLCASSDLSGVGDTQYFGPGTRLTVL.

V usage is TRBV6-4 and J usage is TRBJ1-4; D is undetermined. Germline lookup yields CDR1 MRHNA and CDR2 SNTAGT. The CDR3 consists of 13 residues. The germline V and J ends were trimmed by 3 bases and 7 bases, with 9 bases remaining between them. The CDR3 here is CASSEVSGEKLFF. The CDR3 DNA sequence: TGTGCCAGCAGTGAAGTTTCGGGTGAAAAACTGTTTTTT.

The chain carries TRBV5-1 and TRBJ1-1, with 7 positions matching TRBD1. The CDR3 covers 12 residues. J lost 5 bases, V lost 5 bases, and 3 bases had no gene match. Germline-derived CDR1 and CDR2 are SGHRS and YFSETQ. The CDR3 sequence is CASSPGGTEAFF. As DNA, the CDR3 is TGCGCCAGCAGTCCAGGGGGAACTGAAGCTTTCTTT.

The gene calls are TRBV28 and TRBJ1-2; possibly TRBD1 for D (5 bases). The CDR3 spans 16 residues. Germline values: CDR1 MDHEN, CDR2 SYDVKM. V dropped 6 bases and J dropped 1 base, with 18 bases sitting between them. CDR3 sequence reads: CASSRESGTVNYGYTF. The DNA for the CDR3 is TGTGCCAGCAGCCGGGAGTCCGGGACTGTTAACTATGGCTACACCTTC.

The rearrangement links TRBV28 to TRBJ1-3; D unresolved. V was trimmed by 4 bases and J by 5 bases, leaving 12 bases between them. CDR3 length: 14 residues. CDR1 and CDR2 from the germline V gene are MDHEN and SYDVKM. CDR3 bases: TGTGCCAGCAGTTCAAGCTCAATCCGAAACACCATATATTTT. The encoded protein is CASSSSSIRNTIYF. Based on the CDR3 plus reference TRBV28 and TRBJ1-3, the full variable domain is DVKVTQSSRYLVKRTGEKVFLECVQDMDHENMFWYRQDPGLGLRLIYFSYDVKMKEKGDIPEGYSVSREKKERFSLILESASTNQTSMYLCASSSSSIRNTIYFGEGSWLTVV.

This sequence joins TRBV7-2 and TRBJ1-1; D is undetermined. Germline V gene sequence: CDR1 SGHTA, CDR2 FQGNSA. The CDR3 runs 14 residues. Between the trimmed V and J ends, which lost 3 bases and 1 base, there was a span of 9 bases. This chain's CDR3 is CASSFDRGNTEAFF. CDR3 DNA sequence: TGTGCCAGCAGCTTCGACCGGGGGAACACTGAAGCTTTCTTT.

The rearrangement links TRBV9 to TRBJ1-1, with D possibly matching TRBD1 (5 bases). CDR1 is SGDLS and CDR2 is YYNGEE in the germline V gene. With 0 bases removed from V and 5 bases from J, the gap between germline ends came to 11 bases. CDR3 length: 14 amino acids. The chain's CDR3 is CASSVGWGETEAFF. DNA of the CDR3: TGTGCCAGCAGCGTAGGTTGGGGGGAGACTGAAGCTTTCTTT.

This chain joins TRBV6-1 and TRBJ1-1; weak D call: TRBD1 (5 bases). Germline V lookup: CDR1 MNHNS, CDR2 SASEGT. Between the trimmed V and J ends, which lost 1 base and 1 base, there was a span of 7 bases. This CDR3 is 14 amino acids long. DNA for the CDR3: TGTGCCAGCAGTGAAGAAGGGGCGAACACTGAAGCTTTCTTT. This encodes CASSEEGANTEAFF.

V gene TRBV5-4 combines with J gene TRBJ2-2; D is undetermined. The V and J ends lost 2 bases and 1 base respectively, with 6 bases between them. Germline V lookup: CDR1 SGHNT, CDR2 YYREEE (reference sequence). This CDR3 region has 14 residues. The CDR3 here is CASSFTMNTGELFF. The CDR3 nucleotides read TGTGCCAGCAGCTTTACAATGAACACCGGGGAGCTGTTTTTT.

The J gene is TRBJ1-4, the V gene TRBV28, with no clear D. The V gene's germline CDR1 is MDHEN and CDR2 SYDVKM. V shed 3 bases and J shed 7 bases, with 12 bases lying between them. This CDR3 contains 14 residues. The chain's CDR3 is CASSFFKGGEKLFF. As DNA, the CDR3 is TGTGCCAGCAGTTTCTTTAAGGGAGGTGAAAAACTGTTTTTT.

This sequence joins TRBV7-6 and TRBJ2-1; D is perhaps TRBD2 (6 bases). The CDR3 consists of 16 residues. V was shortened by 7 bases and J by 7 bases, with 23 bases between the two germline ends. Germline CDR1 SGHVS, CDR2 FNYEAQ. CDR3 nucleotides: TGTGCCAGCAACTCTTTACTAGCATCGGCGTCGAATGAGCAGTTCTTC. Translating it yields CASNSLLASASNEQFF.

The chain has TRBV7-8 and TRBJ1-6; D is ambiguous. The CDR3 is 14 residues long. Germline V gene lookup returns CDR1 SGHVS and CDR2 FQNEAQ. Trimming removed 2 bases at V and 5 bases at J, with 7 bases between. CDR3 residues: CASSLMANNSPLHF. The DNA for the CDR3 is TGTGCCAGCAGCTTAATGGCCAATAATTCACCCCTCCACTTT.

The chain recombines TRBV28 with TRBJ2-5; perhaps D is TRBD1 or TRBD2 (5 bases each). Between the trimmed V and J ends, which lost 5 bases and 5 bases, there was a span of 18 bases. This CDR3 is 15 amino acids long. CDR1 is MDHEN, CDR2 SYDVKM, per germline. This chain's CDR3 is CASSRDRGLRETQYF. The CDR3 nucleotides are TGTGCCAGCAGTAGGGACCGGGGCTTACGGGAGACCCAGTACTTC.

As DNA, the CDR3 is TGTGCCAGCAGTTTATTCGGGGGGACTCAAGAGACCCAGTACTTC. Translating it yields CASSLFGGTQETQYF. The rearrangement uses TRBV27 and TRBJ2-5; TRBD2 matches at 7 bases. This CDR3 is 15 amino acids long. The V and J ends lost 1 base and 2 bases, in that order; junction bases with no gene match: 4. Germline-derived CDR1 and CDR2 are MNHEY and SMNVEV (reference sequence).

Here the CDR3 reads CASSLATGELFF. The CDR3 DNA reads TGTGCCAGCAGCTTGGCCACCGGGGAGCTGTTTTTT. The chain couples TRBV5-6 to TRBJ2-2; D remains unclear. Germline V gene data show CDR1 as SGHDT and CDR2 as YYEEEE. The CDR3 has 12 residues. V gave up 0 bases and J gave up 4 bases, with 1 base separating them.

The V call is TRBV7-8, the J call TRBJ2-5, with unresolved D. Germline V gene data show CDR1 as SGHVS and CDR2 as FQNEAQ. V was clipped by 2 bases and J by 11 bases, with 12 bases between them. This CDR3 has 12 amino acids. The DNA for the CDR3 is TGTGCCAGCAGCTTAACAGAGAATAAGCAGTACTTC. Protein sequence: CASSLTENKQYF.

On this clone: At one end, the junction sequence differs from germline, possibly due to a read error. CDR3: CASSIDGGRNAGELFF. The CDR3 DNA is TGTGCCAGTAGTATAGATGGAGGCCGGAACGCCGGGGAGCTGTTTTTT. The J gene is TRBJ2-2, the V gene TRBV19; tentatively, D is TRBD2 (5 bases). The CDR3 spans 16 residues. Germline CDR1 and CDR2: LNHDA and SQIVND (reference sequence).

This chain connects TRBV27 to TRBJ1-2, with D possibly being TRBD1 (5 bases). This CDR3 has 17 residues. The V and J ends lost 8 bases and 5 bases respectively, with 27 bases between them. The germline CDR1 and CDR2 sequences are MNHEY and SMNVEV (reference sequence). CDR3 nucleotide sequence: TGTGCCAGCGGAGGCGCGGGACTCAAACCCGGCCGGTATGGCTACACCTTC. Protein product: CASGGAGLKPGRYGYTF.

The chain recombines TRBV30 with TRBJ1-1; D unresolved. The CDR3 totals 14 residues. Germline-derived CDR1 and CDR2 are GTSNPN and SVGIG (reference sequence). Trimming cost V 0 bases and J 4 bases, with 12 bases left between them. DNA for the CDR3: TGTGCCTGGAGTGTACCAGGTTCGGGCACTGAAGCTTTCTTT. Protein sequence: CAWSVPGSGTEAFF.

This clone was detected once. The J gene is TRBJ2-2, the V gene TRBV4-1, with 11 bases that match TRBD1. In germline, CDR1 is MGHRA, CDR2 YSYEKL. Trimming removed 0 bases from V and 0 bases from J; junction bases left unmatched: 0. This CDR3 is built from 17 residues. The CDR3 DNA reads TGCGCCAGCAGCCAAGAGGGACAGGGGGCGAACACCGGGGAGCTGTTTTTT. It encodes CASSQEGQGANTGELFF.

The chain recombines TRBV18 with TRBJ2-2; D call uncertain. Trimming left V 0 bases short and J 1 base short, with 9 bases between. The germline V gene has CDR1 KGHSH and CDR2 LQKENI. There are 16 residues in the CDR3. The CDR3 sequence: CASSPPVGVNTGELFF. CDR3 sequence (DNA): TGTGCCAGCTCACCACCGGTTGGAGTGAACACCGGGGAGCTGTTTTTT.

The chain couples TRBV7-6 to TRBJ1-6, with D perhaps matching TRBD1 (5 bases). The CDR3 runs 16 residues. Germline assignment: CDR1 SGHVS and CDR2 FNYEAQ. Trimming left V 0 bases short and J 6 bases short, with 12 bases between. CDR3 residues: CASSLASLGTNSPLHF. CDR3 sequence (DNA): TGTGCCAGCAGCTTAGCTTCCCTAGGGACTAATTCACCCCTCCACTTT.

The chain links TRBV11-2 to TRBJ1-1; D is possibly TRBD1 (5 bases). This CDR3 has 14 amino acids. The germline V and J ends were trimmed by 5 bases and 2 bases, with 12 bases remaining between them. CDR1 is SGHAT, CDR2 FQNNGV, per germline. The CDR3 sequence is CASSPGTDNTEAFF. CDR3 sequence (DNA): TGTGCCAGCAGCCCTGGGACCGATAACACTGAAGCTTTCTTT.